This record looks at one T cell receptor beta chain sequence and its context. The data derive from a study of OX40 agonist ivuxolimab in advanced cancers. At the level of the study: A male proportion of 82.7% was recorded, with mean age approximately 64 years and range roughly 20 to 90. Three dose-escalation patients had partial responses: one with hepatocellular carcinoma and two with cutaneous melanoma.

The V gene's germline CDR1 is MGHRA and CDR2 YSYEKL. The CDR3 spans 15 residues. V was trimmed by 1 base and J by 1 base, leaving 10 bases between them. Using immunoSEQ multiplex PCR, the repertoire was profiled, and TCRdb retains in-frame clones only, with some absent. Of 40,000 to 55,000 clones detected, around 85% appear once; the ten largest clones hold less than 7%. The material was CD4+ or CD8+ T cells sorted from blood, obtained in a trial of the OX40 agonist ivuxolimab. The TCR comes from an adult with an advanced solid tumor such as melanoma, head and neck, liver or kidney cancer. The chain couples TRBV4-1 to TRBJ1-2; D ambiguous. CDR3 in amino acids: CASSQVVSNNYGYTF. The CDR3, as DNA: TGCGCCAGCAGCCAAGTGGTCAGCAATAACTATGGCTACACCTTC.